These 12 T cell receptor beta chains share one sample of origin, sequenced in a study of Ad26.COV2.S vaccination and SARS-CoV-2 variants. This sample's treatment: around 19 received Ad26.COV2.S at low or high dose, single or two shots; about 5 received placebo; per-sample allocation not given. On day 63 after the first injection, vaccine and placebo recipients gave samples. Some clones are missing from TCRdb's copy, which holds only in-frame ones; the method was immunoSEQ multiplex PCR. The sample records about 400,000 clones, roughly 90% being singletons. Material: peripheral blood, obtained in a trial of Ad26.COV2.S vaccine versus placebo. All receptors come from a person aged 18-65 years who received the Ad26.COV2.S COVID-19 vaccine or a placebo.

The chain couples TRBV7-8 to TRBJ2-3; the D is unclear. CDR1 and CDR2 from the germline V gene are SGHVS and FQNEAQ. The V and J ends lost 3 bases and 4 bases respectively, with 8 bases between them. The CDR3 consists of 13 residues. The CDR3 sequence is CASSFNEADTQYF. CDR3 DNA: TGTGCCAGCAGCTTTAATGAGGCAGATACGCAGTATTTT.

This chain joins TRBV28 and TRBJ2-7; 9 bases line up with TRBD1. CDR1 and CDR2 from the germline V gene are MDHEN and SYDVKM. The CDR3 is 16 residues long. V lost 4 bases to trimming and J lost 3 bases; unmatched junction nucleotides: 10. The CDR3 DNA follows: TGTGCCAGCAGTTCCCGGGGAACAGGGGGCTACTACGAGCAGTACTTC. As protein: CASSSRGTGGYYEQYF.

V gene TRBV25-1 combines with J gene TRBJ2-3, with 10 bases fitting TRBD2. CDR1 and CDR2 (germline): MGHDK, SYGVNS. CDR3 length: 16 residues. The trim removed 3 bases at V and 1 base at J, leaving 4 bases unmatched. CDR3 residues: CASSERGTSGTDTQYF. Here the CDR3 DNA reads TGTGCCAGCAGTGAGAGGGGGACTAGCGGCACAGATACGCAGTATTTT.

V is TRBV23-1 and J is TRBJ1-2; D possibly corresponds to TRBD1 (6 bases). TRBV23-1 is noted as an ORF with a role that remains uncertain. Trimming took 0 bases from V and 8 from J, leaving 16 bases between them. This CDR3 has 15 residues. In nucleotides, the CDR3 is TGCGCCAGCAGTCAATCCGGGACACCGTCGCGGGGCTACACCTTC. Protein product: CASSQSGTPSRGYTF.

The rearrangement uses TRBV6-5 and TRBJ1-4; D gene unclear. This CDR3 spans 14 amino acids. CDR1 and CDR2 from the germline V gene are MNHEY and SVGAGI. The germline V and J ends were trimmed by 7 bases and 10 bases, with 19 bases remaining between them. The CDR3 loop reads CASTADVGRGKLFF. In DNA, the CDR3 is TGTGCCAGCACCGCCGATGTCGGGCGCGGAAAACTGTTTTTT.

V is TRBV9 and J is TRBJ2-2; maybe TRBD2 (5 bases). CDR1 SGDLS and CDR2 YYNGEE come from the germline V gene. This CDR3 region has 15 residues. V lost 4 bases to trimming and J lost 0 bases, with 10 bases between them. This CDR3 is CASSRLLSNTGELFF. The CDR3 nucleotides are TGTGCCAGCAGCCGACTACTCTCGAACACCGGGGAGCTGTTTTTT.

V and J are TRBV18 and TRBJ2-2; 7 bases are shared with TRBD2. Per the germline V gene, CDR1 is KGHSH and CDR2 is LQKENI. With 3 bases clipped from V and 2 bases from J, the junction kept 3 bases outside the gene matches. The length of the CDR3 is 15 residues. CDR3 amino acids: CASSPRGSNTGELFF. The CDR3 bases are TGTGCCAGCTCACCGCGGGGGTCAAACACCGGGGAGCTGTTTTTT.

The genes are TRBV18 and TRBJ1-1; D ambiguous. Germline assignment: CDR1 KGHSH and CDR2 LQKENI. CDR3 length equals 12 residues. The V end lost 2 bases, the J end lost 4 bases, and 5 bases lay between the germline ends. The CDR3: CASSPFGTEAFF. In DNA, the CDR3 is TGTGCCAGCTCACCATTCGGCACTGAAGCTTTCTTT.

V and J are TRBV7-8 and TRBJ2-3, with D perhaps being TRBD1 or TRBD2 (5 bases each). Germline CDR1 and CDR2: SGHVS and FQNEAQ. Trimming cost V 0 bases and J 2 bases, with 6 bases left between them. CDR3 length: 14 amino acids. In nucleotides, the CDR3 is TGTGCCAGCAGCTTAGCGGGGGACACAGATACGCAGTATTTT. This translates into CASSLAGDTDTQYF. Full variable domain (outside the CDR3, taken from reference TRBV7-8 and TRBJ2-3): GAGVSQSPRYKVAKRGQDVALRCDPISGHVSLFWYQQALGQGPEFLTYFQNEAQLDKSGLPSDRFFAERPEGSVSTLKIQRTQQEDSAVYLCASSLAGDTDTQYFGPGTRLTVL.

V gene TRBV5-4 combines with J gene TRBJ2-7; no firm D call. The CDR3 is 11 residues long. Trimming stripped 2 bases from V and 6 bases from J, with 6 bases between. Germline CDR1 and CDR2: SGHNT and YYREEE (reference sequence). The CDR3 coding sequence is TGTGCCAGCAGCTTAGATAGCGAGCAGTACTTC. Its translation is CASSLDSEQYF.

The CDR3 sequence is CAVADRGSEKLFF. In DNA form, the CDR3 reads TGTGCCGTTGCGGACAGGGGGTCTGAAAAACTGTTTTTT. This sequence joins TRBV13 and TRBJ1-4; 10 bases agree with TRBD1. V was pared by 11 bases and J by 7 bases, with 7 bases of the junction left unmatched. The CDR3 is 13 amino acids. Germline V lookup: CDR1 PRHDT, CDR2 FYEKMQ (reference sequence).

The chain couples TRBV28 to TRBJ2-7, with 8 bases aligning to TRBD2. V lost 3 bases, J lost 3 bases, and 7 bases stayed unmatched. CDR1 and CDR2 from the germline V gene are MDHEN and SYDVKM. This CDR3 region has 15 residues. In nucleotides, the CDR3 is TGTGCCAGCAGTTTTGGGCGGGGGGATTTCTACGAGCAGTACTTC. Its translation is CASSFGRGDFYEQYF.